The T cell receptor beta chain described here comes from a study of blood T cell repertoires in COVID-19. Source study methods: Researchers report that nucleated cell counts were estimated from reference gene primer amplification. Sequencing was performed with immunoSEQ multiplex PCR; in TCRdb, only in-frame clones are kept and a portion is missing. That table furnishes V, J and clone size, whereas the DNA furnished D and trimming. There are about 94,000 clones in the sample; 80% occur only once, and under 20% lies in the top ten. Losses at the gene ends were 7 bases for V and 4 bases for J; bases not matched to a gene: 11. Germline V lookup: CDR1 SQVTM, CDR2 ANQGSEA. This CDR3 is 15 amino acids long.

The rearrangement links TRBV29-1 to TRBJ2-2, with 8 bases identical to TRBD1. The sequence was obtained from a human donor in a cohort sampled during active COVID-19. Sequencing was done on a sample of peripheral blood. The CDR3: CSARTGTVGTGELFF. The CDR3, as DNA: TGCAGCGCCCGGACAGGGACAGTGGGCACCGGGGAGCTGTTTTTT.